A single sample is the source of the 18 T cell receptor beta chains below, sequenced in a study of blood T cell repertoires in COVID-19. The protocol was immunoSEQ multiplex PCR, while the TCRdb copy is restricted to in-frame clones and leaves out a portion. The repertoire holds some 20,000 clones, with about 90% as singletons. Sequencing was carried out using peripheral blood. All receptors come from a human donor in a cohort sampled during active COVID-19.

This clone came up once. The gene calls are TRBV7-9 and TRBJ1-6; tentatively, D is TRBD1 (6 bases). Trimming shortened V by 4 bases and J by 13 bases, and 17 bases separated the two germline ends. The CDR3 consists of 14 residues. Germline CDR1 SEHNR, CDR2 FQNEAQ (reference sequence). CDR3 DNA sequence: TGTGCCAGCAGCTCGACAGGTCCACTGGGGCCCCTCCACTTT. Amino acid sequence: CASSSTGPLGPLHF.

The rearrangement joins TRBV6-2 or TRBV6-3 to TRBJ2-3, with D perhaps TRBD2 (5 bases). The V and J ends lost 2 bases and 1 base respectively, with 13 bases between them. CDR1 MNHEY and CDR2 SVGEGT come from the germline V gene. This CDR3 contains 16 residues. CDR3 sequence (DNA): TGTGCCAGCAGTTACGGGCCTTGGAGGCGCACAGATACGCAGTATTTT. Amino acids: CASSYGPWRRTDTQYF.

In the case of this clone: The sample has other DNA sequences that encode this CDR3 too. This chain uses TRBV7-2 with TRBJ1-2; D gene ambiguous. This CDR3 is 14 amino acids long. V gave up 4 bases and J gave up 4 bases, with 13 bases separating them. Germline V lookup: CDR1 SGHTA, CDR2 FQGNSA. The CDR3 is CASSSSGGTYGYTF. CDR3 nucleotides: TGTGCCAGCAGCTCCAGCGGAGGCACCTATGGCTACACCTTC.

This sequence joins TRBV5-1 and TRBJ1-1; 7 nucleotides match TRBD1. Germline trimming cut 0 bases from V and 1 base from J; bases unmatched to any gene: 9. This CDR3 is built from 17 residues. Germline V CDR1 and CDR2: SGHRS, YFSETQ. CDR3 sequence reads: CASSLGDNRGTNTEAFF. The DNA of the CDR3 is TGCGCCAGCAGCTTGGGCGACAACAGGGGAACGAACACTGAAGCTTTCTTT.

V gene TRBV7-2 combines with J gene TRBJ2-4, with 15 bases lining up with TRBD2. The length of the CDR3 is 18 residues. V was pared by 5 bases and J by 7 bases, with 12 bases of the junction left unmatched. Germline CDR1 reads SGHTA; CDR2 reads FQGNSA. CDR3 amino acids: CASSLGTSGGFGGNIQYF. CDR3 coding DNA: TGTGCCAGCAGCCTTGGGACTAGCGGGGGGTTTGGTGGGAACATTCAGTACTTC. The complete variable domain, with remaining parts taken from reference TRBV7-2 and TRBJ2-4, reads GAGVSQSPSNKVTEKGKDVELRCDPISGHTALYWYRQSLGQGLEFLIYFQGNSAPDKSGLPSDRFSAERTGGSVSTLTIQRTQQEDSAVYLCASSLGTSGGFGGNIQYFGAGTRLSVL.

CDR3 sequence: CASSLKPGSLGEQYF. The CDR3 DNA sequence: TGTGCCAGCAGCTTAAAGCCAGGCAGCCTGGGCGAGCAGTACTTC. The chain joins TRBV7-3 to TRBJ2-7, with D unresolved. Trimming removed 1 base at V and 6 bases at J, with 16 bases between. CDR3 length: 15 amino acids. Germline V gene data show CDR1 as SGHTA and CDR2 as FQGTGA.

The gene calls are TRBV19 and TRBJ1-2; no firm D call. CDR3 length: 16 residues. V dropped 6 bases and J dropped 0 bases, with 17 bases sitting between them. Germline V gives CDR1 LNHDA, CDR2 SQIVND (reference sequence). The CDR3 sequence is CASSRLDGVANYGYTF. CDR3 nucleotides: TGTGCCAGTAGCCGTCTCGATGGAGTTGCTAACTATGGCTACACCTTC.

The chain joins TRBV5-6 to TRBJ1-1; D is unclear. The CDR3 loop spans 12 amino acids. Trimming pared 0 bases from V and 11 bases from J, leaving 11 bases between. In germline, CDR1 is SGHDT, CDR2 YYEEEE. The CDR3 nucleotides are TGTGCCAGCAGCTTGGCTGGACTGGGGGCTTTCTTT. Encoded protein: CASSLAGLGAFF.

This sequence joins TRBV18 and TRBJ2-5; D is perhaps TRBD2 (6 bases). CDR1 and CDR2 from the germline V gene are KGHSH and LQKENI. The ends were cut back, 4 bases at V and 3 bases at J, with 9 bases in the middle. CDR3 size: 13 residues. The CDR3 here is CASSLQREETQYF. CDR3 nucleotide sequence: TGTGCCAGCTCACTCCAGCGGGAAGAGACCCAGTACTTC.

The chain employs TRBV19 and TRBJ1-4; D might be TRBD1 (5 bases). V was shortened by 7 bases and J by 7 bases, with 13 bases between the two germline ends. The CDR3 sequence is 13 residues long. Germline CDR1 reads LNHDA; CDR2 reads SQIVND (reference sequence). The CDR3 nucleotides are TGTGCCAGTATGGGGCAGGGCACTGAAAAACTGTTTTTT. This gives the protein CASMGQGTEKLFF.

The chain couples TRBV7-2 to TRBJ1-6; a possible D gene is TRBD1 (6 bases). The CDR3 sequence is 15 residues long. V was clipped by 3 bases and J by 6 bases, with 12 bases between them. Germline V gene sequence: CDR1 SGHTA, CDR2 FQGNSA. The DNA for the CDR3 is TGTGCCAGCAGCTTTGTACAGGGATTTAATTCACCCCTCCACTTT. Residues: CASSFVQGFNSPLHF. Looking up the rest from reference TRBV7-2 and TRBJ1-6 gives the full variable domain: GAGVSQSPSNKVTEKGKDVELRCDPISGHTALYWYRQSLGQGLEFLIYFQGNSAPDKSGLPSDRFSAERTGGSVSTLTIQRTQQEDSAVYLCASSFVQGFNSPLHFGNGTRLTVT.

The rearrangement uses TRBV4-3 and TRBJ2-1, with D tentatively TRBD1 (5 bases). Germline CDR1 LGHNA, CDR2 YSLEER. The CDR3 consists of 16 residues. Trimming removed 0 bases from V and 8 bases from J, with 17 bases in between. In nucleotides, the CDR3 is TGCGCCAGCAGCCAAGACGCAGGGAAAGGCTATGATGAGCAGTTCTTC. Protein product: CASSQDAGKGYDEQFF.

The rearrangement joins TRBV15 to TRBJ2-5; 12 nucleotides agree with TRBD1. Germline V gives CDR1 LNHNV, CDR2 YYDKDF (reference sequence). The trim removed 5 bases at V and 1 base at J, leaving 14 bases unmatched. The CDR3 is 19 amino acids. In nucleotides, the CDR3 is TGTGCCACCAGCCCGAGATGGGGGACAGGGGGCCGCCTCCAAGAGACCCAGTACTTC. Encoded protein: CATSPRWGTGGRLQETQYF.

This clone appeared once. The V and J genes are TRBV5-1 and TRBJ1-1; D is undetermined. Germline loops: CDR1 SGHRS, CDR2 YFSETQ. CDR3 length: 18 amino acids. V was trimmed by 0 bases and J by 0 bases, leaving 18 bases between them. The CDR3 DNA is TGCGCCAGCAGCTTGGGAGGGAATCAAGGCACCATGAACACTGAAGCTTTCTTT. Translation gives CASSLGGNQGTMNTEAFF.

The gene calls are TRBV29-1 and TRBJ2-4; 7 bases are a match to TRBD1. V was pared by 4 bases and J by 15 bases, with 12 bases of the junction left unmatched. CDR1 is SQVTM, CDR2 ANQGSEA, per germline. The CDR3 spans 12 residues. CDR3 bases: TGCAGCGTTGCACCGGACAGGCTAACCCGGTACTTC. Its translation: CSVAPDRLTRYF.

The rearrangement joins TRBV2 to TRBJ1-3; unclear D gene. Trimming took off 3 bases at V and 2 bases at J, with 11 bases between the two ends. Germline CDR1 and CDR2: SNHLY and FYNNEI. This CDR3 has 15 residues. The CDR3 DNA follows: TGTGCCAGCAGTGACCGGGGTCTCGCTGGAAACACCATATATTTT. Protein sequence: CASSDRGLAGNTIYF.

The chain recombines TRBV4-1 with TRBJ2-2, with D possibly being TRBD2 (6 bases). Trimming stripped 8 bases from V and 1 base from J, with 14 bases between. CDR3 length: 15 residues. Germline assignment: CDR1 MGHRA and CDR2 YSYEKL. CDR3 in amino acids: CASHPEGRNTGELFF. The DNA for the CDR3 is TGCGCCAGCCACCCGGAGGGGCGGAACACCGGGGAGCTGTTTTTT.

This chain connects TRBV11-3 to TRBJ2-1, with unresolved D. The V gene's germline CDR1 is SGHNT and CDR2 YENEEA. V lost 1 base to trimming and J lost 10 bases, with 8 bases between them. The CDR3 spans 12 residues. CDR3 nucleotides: TGTGCCAGCAGCTTAGTGCGGCGGGAGCAGTTCTTC. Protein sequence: CASSLVRREQFF. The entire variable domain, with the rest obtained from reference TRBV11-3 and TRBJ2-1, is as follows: EAGVVQSPRYKIIEKKQPVAFWCNPISGHNTLYWYLQNLGQGPELLIRYENEEAVDDSQLPKDRFSAERLKGVDSTLKIQPAELGDSAVYLCASSLVRREQFFGPGTRLTVL.